This entry describes one TCR beta chain. Its specificity is unknown. These data come from a study of identical twins. Study-wide results and caveats: Beta out-of-frame twin sharing showed a weaker excess.

Template switching (which added a universal primer site) was used, and cDNA carried unique molecular identifiers. TCRdb called the 5' RACE reads again in MiXCR, with one record for every CDR3 protein. The data hold some 590,000 distinct CDR3 sequences, with around a tenth observed a single time. Germline V gene sequence: CDR1 LGHDT, CDR2 YNNKEL (reference sequence). CDR3 size: 14 residues. V lost 3 bases to trimming and J lost 10 bases, with 18 bases between them. This same sample was also taken into another study, of yellow fever vaccine responses in identical twins. That source adds: The T cell response to vaccination in identical twins was reportedly partly convergent and partly personalized.

The sequencing sample was made of PBMCs. The rearrangement joins TRBV3-1 to TRBJ1-1, with TRBD1 as a possible D gene (6 bases). The receptor was derived from a woman between 18 and 29 years old in good health. CDR3 in DNA: TGTGCCAGCAGCCATACAGGGACCGGGCCTGGAGCTTTCTTT. Protein: CASSHTGTGPGAFF. The entire variable domain, with the rest obtained from reference TRBV3-1 and TRBJ1-1, is as follows: DTAVSQTPKYLVTQMGNDKSIKCEQNLGHDTMYWYKQDSKKFLKIMFSYNNKELIINETVPNRFSPKSPDKAHLNLHINSLELGDSAVYFCASSHTGTGPGAFFGQGTRLTVV.